Below, 12 T cell receptor beta chains from the same sample are listed, as sequenced in a study of blood T cells in healthy people across ages. The use of a sample-barcoded 5' primer and a J-beta primer mix characterized a second PCR of roughly 6 to 11 cycles. TCRdb re-derived calls from the 5' RACE reads in MiXCR, one entry per CDR3 protein. The sample yields about 1,000,000 distinct CDR3 sequences, 45% seen once. Sequenced sample: blood. All receptors derive from a woman in her sixties in good health.

This clonotype was counted a single time. The J gene is TRBJ2-1, the V gene TRBV27, with TRBD1 matching 8 bases. The junction had 12 bases not matched to a gene; V was cut back by 5 bases and J by 6 bases. The CDR3 is made up of 16 amino acids. CDR1 is MNHEY, CDR2 SMNVEV, per germline (reference sequence). The CDR3 spells CASSPTGGLGGNEQFF. DNA of the CDR3: TGTGCCAGCAGTCCAACAGGGGGGTTAGGGGGCAATGAGCAGTTCTTC.

Notes on this clonotype: A much larger clone is a single base away; this may be a read error. The rearrangement uses TRBV29-1 and TRBJ2-5; maybe TRBD2 (5 bases). The CDR3 has 13 residues. CDR1 is SQVTM, CDR2 ANQGSEA, per germline. DNA for the CDR3: TGCGGCGTTGAAGGAGGACTCAGAAAGACCCAGTACTTC. Translation: CGVEGGLRKTQYF.

V and J are TRBV21-1 and TRBJ2-5; TRBD1, as called in the table, went unchecked against the DNA. Gene TRBJ2-7 matches the end of the DNA better, so the J call may be wrong. TRBV21-1 is classified as a pseudogene. This CDR3 region has 14 residues. As DNA, the CDR3 is TGTGCCAGCAGCAAATGGGGGCATATGAACGAGCAGTACTTC. Its translation is CASSKWGHMNEQYF.

This clonotype has only a few counts. The chain recombines TRBV12-3 or TRBV12-4 with TRBJ2-3, with a possible D match to TRBD2 (5 bases). The CDR3 sequence is 14 residues long. V lost 3 bases to trimming and J lost 5 bases, with 12 bases between them. Here the CDR3 DNA reads TGTGCCAGCAGTTTGGTTAGCGCGGAAGATACGCAGTATTTT. Translated: CASSLVSAEDTQYF.

This chain uses TRBV2 with TRBJ2-5; D gene ambiguous. CDR1 and CDR2 (germline): SNHLY, FYNNEI. The V gene lost 0 bases and the J gene lost 6 bases, with 17 bases spanning the gap. CDR3 length: 16 amino acids. The CDR3 DNA reads TGTGCCAGCAGTGAAGCGCTTCGCGGTCCCGCGAAGACCCAGTACTTC. Amino acid sequence: CASSEALRGPAKTQYF.

The chain uses TRBV20-1 and TRBJ2-2, with D unclear. In germline, CDR1 is DFQATT, CDR2 SNEGSKA (reference sequence). The V end was cut by 0 bases, the J end by 1 base, with 6 bases between. The CDR3 is 14 amino acids. In DNA form, the CDR3 reads TGCAGTGCTAGAGATTGGGGGAACACCGGGGAGCTGTTTTTT. Translated: CSARDWGNTGELFF.

V usage is TRBV3-1 and J usage is TRBJ2-1, with 10 bases that match TRBD2. J gave up 6 bases and V 0 bases, and 2 bases lay outside the gene matches. CDR1 and CDR2 (germline): LGHDT, YNNKEL (reference sequence). This CDR3 is 15 amino acids long. DNA for the CDR3: TGTGCCAGCAGCCAAGATGGACTAGCGGTCAATGAGCAGTTCTTC. Its translation: CASSQDGLAVNEQFF.

A few counts support this clonotype. The J gene is TRBJ1-2, the V gene TRBV10-3; a weak D match, TRBD1 (6 bases). V gave up 6 bases and J gave up 4 bases, with 12 bases separating them. In germline, CDR1 is ENHRY, CDR2 SYGVKD. The CDR3 contains 13 residues. In nucleotides, the CDR3 is TGTGCCATCAGCCCGAGGGGGATCTATGGCTACACCTTC. Protein product: CAISPRGIYGYTF.

The rearrangement joins TRBV10-3 to TRBJ1-2; D ambiguous. The CDR3 consists of 17 residues. The germline CDR1 and CDR2 sequences are ENHRY and SYGVKD. V was pared by 0 bases and J by 4 bases, with 18 bases between. CDR3 nucleotide sequence: TGTGCCATCAGTGAGTCGAGTGACACCTATCCCCCCTATGGCTACACCTTC. Protein sequence: CAISESSDTYPPYGYTF.

The chain employs TRBV20-1 and TRBJ1-1, with D uncertain. V lost 0 bases and J lost 4, with 12 bases in between. Germline CDR1 and CDR2: DFQATT and SNEGSKA (reference sequence). The CDR3 length is 14 residues. CDR3 protein: CSARDSGGITEAFF. The CDR3 DNA is TGCAGTGCTAGAGATAGTGGAGGGATCACTGAAGCTTTCTTT.

The chain joins TRBV5-1 to TRBJ2-3; possible D gene TRBD2, 6 bases. The V and J ends lost 4 bases and 4 bases respectively, with 16 bases between them. The CDR3 is 15 amino acids. The germline CDR1 and CDR2 sequences are SGHRS and YFSETQ. CDR3 nucleotides: TGCGCCAGCAGCCTCTCCCCTAGCGATTCAGATACGCAGTATTTT. The encoded protein is CASSLSPSDSDTQYF.

V is TRBV14 and J is TRBJ2-1; D gene unclear. Germline V gives CDR1 SGHDN, CDR2 FVKESK. Trimming shortened V by 3 bases and J by 8 bases, and 17 bases separated the two germline ends. The CDR3 is 15 residues long. The CDR3 region is CASSQELLRGHEQFF. The CDR3 DNA reads as TGTGCCAGCAGCCAGGAACTACTAAGAGGCCATGAGCAGTTCTTC. Complete variable domain (other parts from reference TRBV14 and TRBJ2-1): EAGVTQFPSHSVIEKGQTVTLRCDPISGHDNLYWYRRVMGKEIKFLLHFVKESKQDESGMPNNRFLAERTGGTYSTLKVQPAELEDSGVYFCASSQELLRGHEQFFGPGTRLTVL.